This is a list of T cell receptor beta chains from one sample in a study of T cells in Graves' hyperthyroidism and ophthalmopathy. One entry per CDR3 protein results from TCRdb running MiXCR on the multiplex PCR reads. This sample has roughly 380,000 distinct CDR3 sequences, with approximately 14% found just once. The material sequenced was blood. Every receptor here comes from a woman aged 55-70 years with Graves' hyperthyroidism. Both conserved end residues are part of each CDR3. The D gene is left open where the match is weak. Where a row states a size, it is once, few, many or the class of an expanded clone; other rows omit it.

TRBV11-2	-	-	TRBJ1-2	CASSLEPRRRSYGYTF	TGTGCCAGCAGCTTAGAACCCAGGAGAAGGAGCTATGGCTACACCTTC
TRBV12-3/TRBV12-4	TRBD1	-	TRBJ1-2	CASRSGTGLGYTF	TGTGCCAGCAGATCAGGGACAGGGTTGGGCTACACCTTC
TRBV24-1	-	few	TRBJ2-5	CATSDVNQETQYF	TGTGCCACCAGTGATGTGAACCAAGAGACCCAGTACTTC
TRBV7-3	TRBD1	many	TRBJ2-7	CASSSYRGSYEQYF	TGTGCCAGCAGCTCTTACAGGGGCTCCTACGAGCAGTACTTC
TRBV20-1	TRBD2	few	TRBJ2-1	CSARSSSGSGEQFF	TGCAGTGCTAGGTCGTCTAGCGGGAGTGGTGAGCAGTTCTTC
TRBV2	TRBD1	-	TRBJ1-1	CASLHSPTGTGGVNTEAFF	TGTGCCAGCCTGCACTCTCCAACAGGGACAGGGGGAGTGAACACTGAAGCTTTCTTT
TRBV3-1	-	many	TRBJ2-7	CASSQFRKGSYEQYF	TGTGCCAGCAGCCAATTCCGAAAGGGAAGCTACGAGCAGTACTTC
TRBV28	-	many	TRBJ2-1	CASSRDIYNEQFF	TGTGCCAGCAGTAGGGACATTTACAATGAGCAGTTCTTC
TRBV28	-	many	TRBJ2-7	CASSSHEQYF	TGTGCCAGCAGTAGCCACGAGCAGTACTTC
TRBV5-1	TRBD1	many	TRBJ1-1	CASSQGQVGTEAFF	TGCGCCAGCAGCCAAGGACAGGTTGGCACTGAAGCTTTCTTT
TRBV6-2/TRBV6-3	-	-	TRBJ2-3	CASYRGAFATDTQYF	TGTGCCAGTTATCGAGGGGCCTTCGCTACAGATACGCAGTATTTT
TRBV11-2	-	many	TRBJ1-1	CASSRTGVTEAFF	TGTGCCAGCAGCCGTACGGGAGTCACTGAAGCTTTCTTT
TRBV19	TRBD1	-	TRBJ1-5	CASSGQANQPQHF	TGTGCCAGTAGTGGACAGGCAAATCAGCCCCAGCATTTT
TRBV29-1	TRBD1	many	TRBJ2-5	CSVERGLETQYF	TGCAGCGTTGAGAGGGGGCTGGAGACCCAGTACTTC
TRBV2	-	few	TRBJ1-2	CAVSRKLYYGYTF	TGTGCCGTATCCAGGAAGCTCTACTATGGCTACACCTTC
TRBV2	-	many	TRBJ2-2	CASVYRTNTGELFF	TGTGCCAGCGTCTACAGAACGAACACCGGGGAGCTGTTTTTT